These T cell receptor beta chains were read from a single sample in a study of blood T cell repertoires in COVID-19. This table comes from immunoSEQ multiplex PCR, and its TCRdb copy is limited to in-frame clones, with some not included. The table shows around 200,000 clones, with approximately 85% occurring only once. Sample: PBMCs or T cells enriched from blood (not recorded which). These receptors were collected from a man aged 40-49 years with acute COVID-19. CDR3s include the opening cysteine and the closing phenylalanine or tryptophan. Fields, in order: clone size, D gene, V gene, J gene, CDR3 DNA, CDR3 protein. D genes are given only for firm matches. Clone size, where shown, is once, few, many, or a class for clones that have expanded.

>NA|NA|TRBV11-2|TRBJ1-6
TGTGCCAGCAGCTTAGCCATCCCAGGCAATTCACCCCTCCACTTT
CASSLAIPGNSPLHF
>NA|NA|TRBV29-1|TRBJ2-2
TGCAGCGTTGCAGGGGCAGCCGGTGAGCTGTTTTTT
CSVAGAAGELFF
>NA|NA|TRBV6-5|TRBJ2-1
TGTGCCAGCAGTTACTCGAAGGGGTTCAATGAGCAGTTCTTC
CASSYSKGFNEQFF
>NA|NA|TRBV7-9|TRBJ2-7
TGTGCCAGCAGCTCCGGGAGCAAAGAGCAGTACTTC
CASSSGSKEQYF
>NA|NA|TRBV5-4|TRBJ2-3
TGTGCCAGCAGCTTGGAGTATCGGGATACGCAGTATTTT
CASSLEYRDTQYF
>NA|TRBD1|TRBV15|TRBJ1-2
TGTGCCACCAGCAGAGACAGGGGGGATGGCTACACCTTC
CATSRDRGDGYTF
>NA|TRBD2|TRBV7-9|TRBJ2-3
TGTGCCAGCAGCCGCGACACGACTAGCGGGGCAGATACGCAGTATTTT
CASSRDTTSGADTQYF
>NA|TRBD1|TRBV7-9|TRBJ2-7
TGTGCCAGCAGCCAGACAGGGAACGAGCAGTACTTC
CASSQTGNEQYF
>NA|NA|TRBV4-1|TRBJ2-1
TGCGCCAGCAGCCAACGGCAGGCTTACAATGAGCAGTTCTTC
CASSQRQAYNEQFF
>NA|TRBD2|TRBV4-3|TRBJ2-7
TGCGCCAGCAGCCAAGATACTAGCGGAAACTACGAGCAGTACTTC
CASSQDTSGNYEQYF
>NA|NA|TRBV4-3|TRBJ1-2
TGCGCCAGCAGCCAAGGAACGGTCGAGGGCTACACCTTC
CASSQGTVEGYTF
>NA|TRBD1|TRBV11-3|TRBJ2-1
TGTGCCAGCAGCTCCCGGACAGGGACCTACAATGAGCAGTTCTTC
CASSSRTGTYNEQFF
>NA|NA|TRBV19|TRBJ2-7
TGTGCCAGTAGTATTGCAGGGTTCAGCTACGAGCAGTACTTC
CASSIAGFSYEQYF
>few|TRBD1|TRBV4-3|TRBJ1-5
TGCGCCAGCAGCCAAGACAGGGGGAATCAGCCCCAGCATTTT
CASSQDRGNQPQHF
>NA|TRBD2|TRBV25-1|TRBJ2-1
TGTGCCAGCAGTGCACTCGGGACTAGCGGGAGCAGCAATGAGCAGTTCTTC
CASSALGTSGSSNEQFF
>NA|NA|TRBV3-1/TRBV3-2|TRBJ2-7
TGTGCCAGCAGCCAAGGAGCGAGCTCCTACGAGCAGTACTTC
CASSQGASSYEQYF
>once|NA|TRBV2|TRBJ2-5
TGTGCCAGCAATAGCGGTCGGCGGGAGACCCAGTACTTC
CASNSGRRETQYF
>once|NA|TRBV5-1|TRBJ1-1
TGCGCCAGCAGTCCAGGGGCCACTGAAGCTTTCTTT
CASSPGATEAFF
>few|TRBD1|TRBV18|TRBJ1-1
TGTGCCAGCTCACCACCGACAGGGGGGGCAAACACTGAAGCTTTCTTT
CASSPPTGGANTEAFF
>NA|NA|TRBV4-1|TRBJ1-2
TGCGCCAGCAGCCAAGATTTTACAGGGTGGAATGGCTACACCTTC
CASSQDFTGWNGYTF
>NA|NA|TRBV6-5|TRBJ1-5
TGTGCCAGCAGACCCGACCAGGGGAATCAGCCCCAGCATTTT
CASRPDQGNQPQHF
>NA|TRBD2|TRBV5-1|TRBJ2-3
TGCGCCAGCAGCTACGGGACTAGCGGGACGGATACGCAGTATTTT
CASSYGTSGTDTQYF
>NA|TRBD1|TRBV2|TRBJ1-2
TGTGCCAGCAGTGAAGCGCTGCAGGGGGGCGGCTACACCTTC
CASSEALQGGGYTF
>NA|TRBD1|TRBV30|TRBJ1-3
TGTGCCTGGAGTATAACCTCCGGGACAGCTGGAAACACCATATATTTT
CAWSITSGTAGNTIYF
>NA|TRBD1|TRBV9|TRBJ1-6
TGTGCCAGCAGCGTAGAAGGGGGCTATTCACCCCTCCACTTT
CASSVEGGYSPLHF
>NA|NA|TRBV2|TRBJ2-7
TGTGCCAGCGGAGGGTATTCCTACGAGCAGTACTTC
CASGGYSYEQYF
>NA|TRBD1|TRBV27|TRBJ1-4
TGTGCCAGCAGTAGACAGGGCTACGGAGAAAAACTGTTTTTT
CASSRQGYGEKLFF
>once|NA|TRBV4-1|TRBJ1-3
TGCGCCAGCAGCCAGAGCGGCAGCTCTGGAAACACCATATATTTT
CASSQSGSSGNTIYF
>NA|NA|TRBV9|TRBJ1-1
TGTGCCAGCAGCGCGGGGGGGACAGAAGCTTTCTTT
CASSAGGTEAFF
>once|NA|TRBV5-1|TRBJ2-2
TGCGCCAGCAGCTTGGGGACAGCAGGGGGGGAGCTGTTTTTT
CASSLGTAGGELFF
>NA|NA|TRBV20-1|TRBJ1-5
TGCAGTGCTAGTTCAGGGGTAGGCAATCAGCCCCAGCATTTT
CSASSGVGNQPQHF
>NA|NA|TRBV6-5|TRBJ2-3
TGTGCCAGTGTCCTAGCTGGGACAGATACGCAGTATTTT
CASVLAGTDTQYF
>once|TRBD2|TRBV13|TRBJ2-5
TGTGCCAGCAGCTTAGGCGGGATAGCGGGTTTACAAGAGACCCAGTACTTC
CASSLGGIAGLQETQYF
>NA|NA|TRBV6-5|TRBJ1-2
TGTGCCAGCCGCCCCCGGGGGTTAGGGGATGGCTACACCTTC
CASRPRGLGDGYTF
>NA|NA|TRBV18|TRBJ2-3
TGTGCCAGCACCCGGCTAGCAGAAATCACAGATACGCAGTATTTT
CASTRLAEITDTQYF
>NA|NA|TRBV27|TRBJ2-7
TGTGCCAGCAGTCAAACCGACAGTGTGAAACGAGAGCAGTACTTC
CASSQTDSVKREQYF
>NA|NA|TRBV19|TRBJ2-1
TGTGCCAGTAGTATCTCCCTCCTAGCAAACTATGAGCAGTTCTTC
CASSISLLANYEQFF
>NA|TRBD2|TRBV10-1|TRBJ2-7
TGCGCCACCCGACTAGCGGGAAGCTACGAGCAGTACTTC
CATRLAGSYEQYF
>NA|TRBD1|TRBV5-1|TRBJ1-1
TGCGCCAGCAGCTCGGGACAGGGGGTGCAGAACACTGAAGCTTTCTTT
CASSSGQGVQNTEAFF
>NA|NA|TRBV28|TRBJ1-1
TGTGCCAGCAGGGCGGCGGGTGAAGCTTTCTTT
CASRAAGEAFF
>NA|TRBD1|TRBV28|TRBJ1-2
TGTGCCAGCAGTTTAGGGACAGGGGTTGTCTACACCTTC
CASSLGTGVVYTF